This T cell receptor beta chain was recovered during a study of blood T cells in healthy people across ages. Through a sample-barcoded 5' primer and a J-beta primer mix, a second PCR was run for roughly 7 to 11 cycles. A 12-random-nucleotide template-switch adaptor tagged each cDNA molecule. TCRdb re-called the 5' RACE reads through MiXCR, storing one row per CDR3 protein. The sample comprises hundreds of thousands of distinct CDR3 sequences, less than 40% of which are singletons, and just over 15% rests with the top ten. Germline V gene sequence: CDR1 SGHTA, CDR2 FQGNSA. The CDR3 totals 16 residues. V was cut by 3 bases and J by 3 bases, with 18 bases left in between. In its sample, this clonotype was seen many times.

V is TRBV7-2 and J is TRBJ2-7, with D unresolved. What was sequenced was blood. The origin of this receptor is a woman of 80 years or more in good health. The DNA for the CDR3 is TGTGCCAGCAGCTTGGGGTTAGGAAAAAACAACTACGAGCAGTACTTC. Residues: CASSLGLGKNNYEQYF.